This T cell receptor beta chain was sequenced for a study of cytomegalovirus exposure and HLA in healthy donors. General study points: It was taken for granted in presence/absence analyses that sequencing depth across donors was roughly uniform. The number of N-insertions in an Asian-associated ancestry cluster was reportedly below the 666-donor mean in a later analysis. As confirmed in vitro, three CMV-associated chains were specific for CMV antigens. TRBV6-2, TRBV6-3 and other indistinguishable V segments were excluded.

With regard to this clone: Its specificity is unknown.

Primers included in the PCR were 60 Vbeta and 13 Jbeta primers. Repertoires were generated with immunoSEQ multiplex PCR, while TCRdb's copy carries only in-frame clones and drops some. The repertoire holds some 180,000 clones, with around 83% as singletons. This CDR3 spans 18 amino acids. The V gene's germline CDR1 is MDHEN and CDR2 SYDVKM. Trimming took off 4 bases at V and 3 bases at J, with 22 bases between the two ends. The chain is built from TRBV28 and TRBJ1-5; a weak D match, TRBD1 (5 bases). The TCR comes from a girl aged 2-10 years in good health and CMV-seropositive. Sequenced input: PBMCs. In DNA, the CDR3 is TGTGCCAGCAGTTCTCCGGCGGGGGTCTCCCCCTACAATCAGCCCCAGCATTTT. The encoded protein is CASSSPAGVSPYNQPQHF. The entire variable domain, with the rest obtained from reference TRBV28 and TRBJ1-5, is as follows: DVKVTQSSRYLVKRTGEKVFLECVQDMDHENMFWYRQDPGLGLRLIYFSYDVKMKEKGDIPEGYSVSREKKERFSLILESASTNQTSMYLCASSSPAGVSPYNQPQHFGDGTRLSIL.